This note documents a single T cell receptor (beta chain) sequence. As yet, its antigen is unknown. Repertoires were generated with immunoSEQ multiplex PCR, while TCRdb's copy carries only in-frame clones and drops some. The data show some 2,500,000 clones, under 95% seen once. The germline V gene has CDR1 MNHNS and CDR2 SASEGT. The CDR3 runs 14 residues. Trimming took off 7 bases at V and 3 bases at J, with 15 bases between the two ends. This sample was included in a study of shared clonotypes between healthy human individuals. Study-level results: Generation probabilities were higher for clonotypes shared across all four sorted-subset donors than for unshared ones.

The specimen was naive CD4+ T cells from PBMCs. Subset denoted: CD45RA+ positively selected. The sequence was obtained from a man younger than 35 in good health. Some clones in this sample may be carry-over from other donors' samples. V usage is TRBV6-1 and J usage is TRBJ1-1, with D maybe TRBD1 (6 bases). CDR3 DNA: TGTGCCAGCACCCAGTACAGGGTGGACACTGAAGCTTTCTTT. This codes for CASTQYRVDTEAFF.